This TCR beta chain was recorded in a study of CD4 T cells in relation to SARS-CoV-2 and coronaviruses (dated by TCRdb to the early 2020s). Regarding the research as a whole: Shared crossreactive spike epitopes were mapped to their HLA restriction using patient-derived lymphoblastoid cell lines. Expansion assays from other donors in the study were sequenced with a different, Illumina-based TCR-beta assay. The study assessed, at the TCR clonotype level, memory CD4+ T cell crossreactivity between SARS-CoV-2 and common cold coronavirus spike proteins. The Adaptive Biotechnologies TCR-sequencing kit was used for samples from a few pre-COVID donors and for the naive versus memory experiments, whereas the other data were Illumina-based. Overall study results and their limits: Compared with monoreactive clones, crossreactive clones had significantly weaker SARS-CoV-2-driven expansion, a result consistent with antigenic imprinting. Small numbers of patients and of tested TCRs limited the study. No donor contributed both pre-pandemic and post-infection samples, which limited tracing the source of pre-existing responses. Crossreactivity analysis centred on spike protein, so crossreactivity against other viral proteins was not assessed. Roughly 64% of donors had memory CD4+ clonotypes that crossrecognized SARS-CoV-2 and at least one common cold coronavirus spike. Sequencing of naive versus memory cells indicated that the assay detects memory recall responses, not primary responses primed during culture.

Trimming at the junction amounts to 4 bases on V and 7 bases on J, and the germline ends lie 4 bases apart. Taken from the germline V gene (reference sequence), the CDR1 and CDR2 loops are MNHNY and SVGAGI. From cysteine to phenylalanine, the CDR3 is 10 amino acids long. Only the CDR3 DNA stays, 30 bases, in frame from base 1. CD4+ T cells from unexposed donors were collected before the COVID-19 pandemic (2011-2018). Naive and memory CD4+ T cells were separated from cryopreserved PBMCs by first enriching for CD4 and then performing EasySep naive CD4+ T cell enrichment. Leukapheresis product for the unexposed donors was bought commercially. Ficoll-Paque PLUS gradient centrifugation was used to isolate PBMCs from either whole blood or leukapheresis product. PBMCs were either cryopreserved at -140°C or used fresh in the expansion assay. The QIAamp Micro DNA Kit was used to extract genomic DNA from the CD4+ T cells.

As to this clone: Its antigen has not been determined. Base qualities were left out, and no much larger clone turns up one base away.

Uncultured naive and memory CD4+ T cell DNA received deep-resolution immunoSEQ TCR-beta sequencing. In the authors' own workflow: During preprocessing, nonproductive sequences were removed, along with CDR3s that did not begin with C, did not end with F or W, or were shorter than 7 amino acids. Cultured and uncultured naive and memory CD4+ repertoires were searched for previously identified spike- and CEF-reactive CDR3s. After three terminal residues were trimmed from each end, CDR3 homology was quantified as pairwise Levenshtein distance using the stringdist R package. Imported from immuneACCESS, the table was reduced by TCRdb to in-frame sequences with V and J called. These copies leave out some clones; in studies compared against another copy, an unresolved V gene accounts for under half, and the cause of the remainder is not known. V, J and clone size are those of that table, while D and trimming were read from the DNA. Present in this sample are 65,000 or so clones, about 90% of which were seen just once. The ten largest account for 1.6% of the sample.

The sequence derives from a human donor in good health. The sequenced sample was memory CD4+ T cells from PBMCs. This sample's cell subset or site label indicates: memory (non-naive) CD4+ T cells. This sequence uses TRBV6-6 and TRBJ1-1, with no D gene named confidently. The DNA sequence reads TGTGCCAGCAGTTCCGGTGAAGCTTTCTTT. Translation gives CASSSGEAFF.